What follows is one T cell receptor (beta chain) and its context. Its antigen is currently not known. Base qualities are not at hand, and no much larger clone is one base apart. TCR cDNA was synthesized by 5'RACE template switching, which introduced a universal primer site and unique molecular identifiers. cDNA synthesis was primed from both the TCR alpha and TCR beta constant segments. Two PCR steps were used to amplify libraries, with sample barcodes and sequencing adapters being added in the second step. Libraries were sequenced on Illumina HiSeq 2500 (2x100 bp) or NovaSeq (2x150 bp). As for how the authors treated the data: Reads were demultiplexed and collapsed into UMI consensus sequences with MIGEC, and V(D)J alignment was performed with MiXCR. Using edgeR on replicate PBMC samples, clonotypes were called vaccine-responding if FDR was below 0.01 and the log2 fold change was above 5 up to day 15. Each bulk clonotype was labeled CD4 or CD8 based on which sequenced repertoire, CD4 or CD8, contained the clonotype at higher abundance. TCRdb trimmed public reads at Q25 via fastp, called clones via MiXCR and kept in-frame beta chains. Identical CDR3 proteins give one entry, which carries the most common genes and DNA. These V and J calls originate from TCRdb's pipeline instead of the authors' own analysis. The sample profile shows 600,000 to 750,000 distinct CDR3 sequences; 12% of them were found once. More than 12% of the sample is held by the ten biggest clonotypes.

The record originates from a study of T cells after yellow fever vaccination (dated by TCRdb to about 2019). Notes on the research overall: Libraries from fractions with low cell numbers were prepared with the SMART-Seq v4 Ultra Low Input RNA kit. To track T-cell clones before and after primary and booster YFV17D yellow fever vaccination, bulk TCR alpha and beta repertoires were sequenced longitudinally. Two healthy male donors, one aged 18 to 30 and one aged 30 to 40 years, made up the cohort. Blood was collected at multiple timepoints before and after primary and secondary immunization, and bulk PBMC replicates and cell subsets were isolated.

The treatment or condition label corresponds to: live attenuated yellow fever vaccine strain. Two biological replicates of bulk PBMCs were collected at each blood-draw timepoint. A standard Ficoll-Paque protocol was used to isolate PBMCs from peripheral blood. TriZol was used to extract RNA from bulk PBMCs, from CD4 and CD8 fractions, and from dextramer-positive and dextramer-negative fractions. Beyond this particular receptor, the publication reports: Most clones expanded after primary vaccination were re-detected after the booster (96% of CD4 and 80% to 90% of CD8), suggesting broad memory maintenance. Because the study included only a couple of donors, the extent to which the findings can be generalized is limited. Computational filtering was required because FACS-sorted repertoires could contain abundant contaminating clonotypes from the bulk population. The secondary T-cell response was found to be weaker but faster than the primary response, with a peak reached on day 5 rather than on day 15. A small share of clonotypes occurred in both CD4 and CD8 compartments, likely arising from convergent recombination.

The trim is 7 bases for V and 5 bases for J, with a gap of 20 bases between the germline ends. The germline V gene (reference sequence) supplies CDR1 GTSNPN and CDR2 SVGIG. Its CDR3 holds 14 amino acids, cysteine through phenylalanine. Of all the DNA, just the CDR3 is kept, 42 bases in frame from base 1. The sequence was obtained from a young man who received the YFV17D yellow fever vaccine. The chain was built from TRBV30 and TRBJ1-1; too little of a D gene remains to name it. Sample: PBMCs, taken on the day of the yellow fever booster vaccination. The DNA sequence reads TGTGCCTCCATTCCGGTCGGGTCTGGTACTGAAGCTTTCTTT. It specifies CASIPVGSGTEAFF.